Presented here are 5 T cell receptor beta chains from one specimen sequenced in a study of T cells in Graves' hyperthyroidism and ophthalmopathy. Amplified TCR beta CDR3 regions derived from RNA transcripts. HTBI primers drove first-round RT-PCR of the TCR CDR3. TCRdb independently ran MiXCR on the multiplex PCR reads; one entry per CDR3 protein. The sample carries around 800,000 distinct CDR3 sequences, roughly 37% recorded once. Sequenced input: blood. All receptors come from a man in his late teens or twenties with Graves' hyperthyroidism.

This clonotype has a single count. A single base separates this from a much larger clone, so it may be a read error. This sequence joins TRBV10-2 and TRBJ2-2; D is undetermined. From germline, CDR1 is WSHSY and CDR2 SAAADI. This CDR3 comprises 14 residues. Trimming took 7 bases from V and 6 from J, leaving 15 bases between them. In DNA, the CDR3 is TGCGCCAGCACTGGCTGTAGGTCCGCCGGGGAGCTGTTTTTT. This codes for CASTGCRSAGELFF.

This clonotype was recorded at least ten times. The junction differs from germline at one of its ends, possibly a read error. The chain recombines TRBV5-1 with TRBJ1-5; D is ambiguous. The CDR3 extends over 15 amino acids. Per germline, CDR1 SGHRS and CDR2 YFSETQ. The CDR3 sequence is CASSLASGSNQPQHF. CDR3 coding DNA: TGTGCCAGCAGCTTAGCGTCGGGAAGCAATCAGCCCCAGCATTTT.

Turning to this clonotype: Relative to the germline gene, one junction end is altered; a read error may explain this. The rearrangement joins TRBV7-3 to TRBJ2-7, with 7 bases aligning to TRBD2. There are 15 residues in the CDR3. The germline gives CDR1 SGHTA, CDR2 FQGTGA. CDR3 amino acids: CASSQDRTSPVEQYF. For the CDR3, the DNA is TGCGCCAGCAGCCAAGACCGGACTAGTCCCGTCGAGCAGTACTTC.

CDR3 DNA sequence: TGTGCCAGCAGTCCACCGACAGGGGTAGATCAGCCCCAGCATTTT. Its protein product is CASSPPTGVDQPQHF. The J gene is TRBJ1-5, the V gene TRBV7-2; 8 bases fit TRBD1. The germline V gene encodes CDR1 SGHTA and CDR2 FQGNSA. The CDR3 covers 15 residues. The ends lost 6 bases at V and 5 bases at J; junction bases unmatched: 9.

J is TRBJ2-2 and V is TRBV7-2; unclear D gene. Germline V CDR1 and CDR2: SGHTA, FQGNSA. V gave up 5 bases and J gave up 1 base, with 11 bases separating them. This CDR3 has 15 amino acids. The CDR3 coding sequence is TGTGCCAGCAGCCCTTCCGTGGGGAACACCGGGGAGCTGTTTTTT. Translating it yields CASSPSVGNTGELFF.